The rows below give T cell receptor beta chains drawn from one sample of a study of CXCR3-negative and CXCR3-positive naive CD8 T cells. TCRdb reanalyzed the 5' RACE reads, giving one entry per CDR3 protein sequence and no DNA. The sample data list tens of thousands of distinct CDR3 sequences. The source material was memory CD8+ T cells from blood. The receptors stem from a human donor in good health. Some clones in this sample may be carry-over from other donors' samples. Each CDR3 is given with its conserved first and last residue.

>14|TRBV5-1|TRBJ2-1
CASSWAGLYNEQFF
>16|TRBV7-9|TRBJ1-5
CASSLEGTGLEGPQHF
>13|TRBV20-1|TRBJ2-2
CSARVSGSGELFF
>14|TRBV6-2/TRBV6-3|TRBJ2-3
CASSEVLPPNTQYF
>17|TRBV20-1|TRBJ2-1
CSAARREGQGSLNEQFF
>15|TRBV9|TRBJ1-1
CASSAGALMNTEAFF
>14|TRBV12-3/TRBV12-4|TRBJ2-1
CASGSGYSYNEQFF
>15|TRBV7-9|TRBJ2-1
CASSGGLATTNEQFF
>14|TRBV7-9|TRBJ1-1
CASSLTLGGAEAFF
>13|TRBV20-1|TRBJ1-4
CSAENGLNEKLFF
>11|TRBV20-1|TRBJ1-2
CSALDGGGYTF
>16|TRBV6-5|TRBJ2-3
CASSYGSGLGRDTQYF
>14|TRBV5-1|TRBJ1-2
CASSLGGSNYGYTF
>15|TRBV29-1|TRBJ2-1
CSVTGLAGGPDEQFF
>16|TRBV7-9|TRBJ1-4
CASSSTRTAANEKLFF
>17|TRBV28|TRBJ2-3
CASSLLGLAGGPDTQYF
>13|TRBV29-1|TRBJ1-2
CSVELPGWDGYTF
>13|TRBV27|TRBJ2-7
CASSLSAQYEQYF
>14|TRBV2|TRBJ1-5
CASSEGQHNQPQHF
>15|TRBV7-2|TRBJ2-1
CASSLPGLADNEQFF
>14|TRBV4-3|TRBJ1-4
CASSQGSGREKLFF
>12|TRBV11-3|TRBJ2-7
CASSSTGNEQYF
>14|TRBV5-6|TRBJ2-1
CASSPGTFVDEQFF
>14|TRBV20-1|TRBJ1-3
CSAREASSGNTIYF
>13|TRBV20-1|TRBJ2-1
CSARGGLSNEQFF
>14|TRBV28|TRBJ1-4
CASSPGTGEEKLFF
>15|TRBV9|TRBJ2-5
CASSVGGMRVETQYF
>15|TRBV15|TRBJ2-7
CATSIGLAGMYEQYF
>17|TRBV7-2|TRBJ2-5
CASSTSRGGGAGETQYF
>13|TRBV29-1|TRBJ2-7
CSTRPDDSYEQYF
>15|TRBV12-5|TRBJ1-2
CASGLETGVRPGYTF
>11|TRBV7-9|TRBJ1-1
CASRSGTEAFF
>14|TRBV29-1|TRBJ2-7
CSVAGGEASYEQYF
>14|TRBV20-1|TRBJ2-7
CSARGAGGIYEQYF
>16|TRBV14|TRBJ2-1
CASSLRDVFIYNEQFF
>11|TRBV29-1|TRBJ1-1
CSGGSVNEAFF
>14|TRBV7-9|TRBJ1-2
CASSFGTGLAGYTF
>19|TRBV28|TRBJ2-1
CASSFPSVGGENSYNEQFF
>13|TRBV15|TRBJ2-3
CATRLDSTDTQYF
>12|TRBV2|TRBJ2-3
CASRDVTNTQYF
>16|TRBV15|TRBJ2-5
CATSEGTSGDQETQYF
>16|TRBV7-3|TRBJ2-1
CASSLGTGGAYNEQFF
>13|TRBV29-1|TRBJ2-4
CSVWGSAKNIQYF
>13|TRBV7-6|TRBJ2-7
CASSRDTTYEQYF
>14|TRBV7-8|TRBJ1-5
CASTPQEGNQPQHF
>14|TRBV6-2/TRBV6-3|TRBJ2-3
CASSPGLAADTQYF
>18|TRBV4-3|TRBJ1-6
CASSHSDTTSSYNSPLHF
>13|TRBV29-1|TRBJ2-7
CSVISREVHEQYF